These 8 T cell receptor beta chains were all obtained from the same sample, sequenced in a study of radiation and T cells in renal cell carcinoma. Time point: baseline pretreatment blood. Treatment defined: 15 Gy SBRT to primary tumor, nephrectomy 4 weeks later. The data were produced by immunoSEQ multiplex PCR, yet TCRdb's version contains in-frame clones alone and is incomplete. This sample yields approximately 51,000 clones, of which 83% are seen a single time; 25% to 35% belongs to the top ten. The specimen was blood, collected from a patient whose treatment included radiotherapy and nephrectomy. These receptors all come from a woman aged 65 to 85 with renal cell carcinoma.

This clone was found a few times. The chain carries TRBV5-8 and TRBJ1-4; TRBD1 matches 7 bases. The CDR3 runs 17 residues. The ends lost 4 bases at V and 0 bases at J; junction bases unmatched: 9. Per germline, CDR1 SGHTS and CDR2 YDEGEE. Written as DNA, the CDR3 is TGTGCCAGCAGCCAATCGGGACAGTCTGCAACTAATGAAAAACTGTTTTTT. This sequence encodes CASSQSGQSATNEKLFF.

By its share, this clone is medium-sized (0.01 to 0.1%). This rearrangement joins TRBV19 to TRBJ2-2; unclear D gene. CDR1 and CDR2 (germline): LNHDA, SQIVND (reference sequence). The CDR3 loop spans 13 amino acids. Trimming cost V 4 bases and J 7 bases, with 10 bases left between them. In DNA, the CDR3 is TGTGCCAGTAGTAGGGCCCAGCACGGGGAGCTGTTTTTT. It is translated as CASSRAQHGELFF.

The chain has TRBV18 and TRBJ1-5; D is unclear. CDR1 is KGHSH, CDR2 LQKENI, per germline. CDR3 size: 14 residues. Trimming pared 4 bases from V and 5 bases from J, leaving 12 bases between. CDR3 nucleotide sequence: TGTGCCAGCTCACACTACGGCGGAGATCAGCCCCAGCATTTT. Protein: CASSHYGGDQPQHF.

V gene TRBV19 combines with J gene TRBJ2-3, with D uncertain. Trimming removed 7 bases at V and 1 base at J, with 9 bases between. In germline, CDR1 is LNHDA, CDR2 SQIVND (reference sequence). There are 13 residues in the CDR3. The CDR3 loop is CASNWQGTDTQYF. The CDR3 DNA sequence: TGTGCCAGTAATTGGCAGGGCACAGATACGCAGTATTTT.

This chain connects TRBV7-8 to TRBJ1-2; TRBD1 aligns across 8 bases. The CDR3 totals 15 residues. Trimming cost V 6 bases and J 0 bases; bases outside gene matches: 6. Germline V gene sequence: CDR1 SGHVS, CDR2 FQNEAQ. The chain's CDR3 is CASSPWTGTNYGYTF. DNA of the CDR3: TGTGCCAGCAGTCCCTGGACAGGGACTAACTATGGCTACACCTTC. The full variable domain, rest sourced from reference TRBV7-8 and TRBJ1-2, is GAGVSQSPRYKVAKRGQDVALRCDPISGHVSLFWYQQALGQGPEFLTYFQNEAQLDKSGLPSDRFFAERPEGSVSTLKIQRTQQEDSAVYLCASSPWTGTNYGYTFGSGTRLTVV.

The chain joins TRBV29-1 to TRBJ2-7; 7 bases line up with TRBD2. Germline CDR1 is SQVTM and CDR2 is ANQGSEA. The CDR3 consists of 11 residues. Unmatched junction bases numbered 1, after V lost 4 bases and J lost 4 bases. CDR3: CSVGGGYEQYF. The CDR3 region has the DNA TGCAGCGTTGGGGGGGGATACGAGCAGTACTTC.

This chain connects TRBV6-1 to TRBJ1-2; D remains ambiguous. Germline assignment: CDR1 MNHNS and CDR2 SASEGT. The CDR3 totals 12 residues. V was trimmed by 3 bases and J by 8 bases, leaving 10 bases between them. The CDR3 DNA reads TGTGCCAGCAGTGATTTCGGGAGCGGCTACACCTTC. Residues: CASSDFGSGYTF.

This chain connects TRBV15 to TRBJ1-1; 12 bases align to TRBD1. This CDR3 comprises 17 residues. V trimming: 5 bases; J trimming: 3 bases; junction bases outside the gene matches: 10. Germline V gives CDR1 LNHNV, CDR2 YYDKDF (reference sequence). The CDR3 region has the DNA TGTGCCACCAGCGCTATCGGGACAGGGGGCGCGGACACTGAAGCTTTCTTT. It codes for CATSAIGTGGADTEAFF.